This TCR beta chain was identified in a study of shared clonotypes between healthy human individuals. At the level of the study: Each donor's CD8 memory used one plate, CD8 naive two, each CD4 subset three. Findings and caveats of the study: With four donors compared, roughly 5% of naive CD4 clonotypes were shared. Only a few donors were included, so the genetic and exposure-history diversity represented was limited.

Concerning this clone itself: The antigen is unknown.

Naive CD4+ cells were CD45RA-selected; the remaining cells were memory. Clones were sequenced by immunoSEQ multiplex PCR, and TCRdb holds only the in-frame ones, with some missing. The data show 850,000 to 1,100,000 clones, 77% seen once. Trimming shortened V by 4 bases and J by 2 bases, and 11 bases separated the two germline ends. This CDR3 has 14 residues. CDR1 and CDR2 from the germline V gene are SNHLY and FYNNEI. The sequence was obtained from a man aged 18 to 35 in good health. Some clones in this sample may be carry-over from other donors' samples. V gene TRBV2 combines with J gene TRBJ2-5, with D uncertain. Sequences were obtained from memory CD4+ T cells from PBMCs. Subset of the sample: CD45RA-negative fraction. CDR3 nucleotides: TGTGCCAGCAGTGTCTACGGCGCACAAGAGACCCAGTACTTC. It specifies CASSVYGAQETQYF. Based on the CDR3 plus reference TRBV2 and TRBJ2-5, the full variable domain is EPEVTQTPSHQVTQMGQEVILRCVPISNHLYFYWYRQILGQKVEFLVSFYNNEISEKSEIFDDQFSVERPDGSNFTLKIRSTKLEDSAMYFCASSVYGAQETQYFGPGTRLLVL.